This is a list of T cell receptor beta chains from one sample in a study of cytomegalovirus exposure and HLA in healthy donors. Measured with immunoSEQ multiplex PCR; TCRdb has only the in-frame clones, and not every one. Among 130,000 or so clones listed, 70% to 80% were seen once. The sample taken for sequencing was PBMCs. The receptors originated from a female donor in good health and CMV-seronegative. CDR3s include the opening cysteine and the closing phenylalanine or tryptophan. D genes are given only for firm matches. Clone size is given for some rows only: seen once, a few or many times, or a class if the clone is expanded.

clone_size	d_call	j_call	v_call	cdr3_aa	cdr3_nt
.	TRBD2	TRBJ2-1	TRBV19	CASSIAAGTIHEQFF	TGTGCCAGTAGTATCGCCGCCGGGACTATCCATGAGCAGTTCTTC
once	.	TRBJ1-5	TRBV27	CASSLSTGDLHQPQHF	TGTGCCAGCAGTCTAAGTACGGGGGATCTTCATCAGCCCCAGCATTTT
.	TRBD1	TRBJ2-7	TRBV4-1	CASSRLTGTGGYEQYF	TGCGCCAGCAGCCGGCTTACCGGGACAGGGGGATACGAGCAGTACTTC
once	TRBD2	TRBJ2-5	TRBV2	CASRRLAETQYF	TGTGCCAGCAGAAGACTAGCGGAGACCCAGTACTTC
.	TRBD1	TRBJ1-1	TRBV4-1	CASSQSDRGLARNTEAFF	TGCGCCAGCAGCCAATCCGACAGGGGGCTGGCTAGGAACACTGAAGCTTTCTTT
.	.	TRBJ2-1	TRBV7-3	CASSLPGQTTHNEQFF	TGTGCCAGCAGCCTCCCGGGACAAACAACACACAATGAGCAGTTCTTC
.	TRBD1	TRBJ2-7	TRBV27	CASSRGQTSYEQYF	TGTGCCAGCAGTCGGGGACAGACCTCCTACGAGCAGTACTTC
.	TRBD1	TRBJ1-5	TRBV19	CASSQMPGTGGTHQPQHF	TGTGCCAGTAGCCAGATGCCCGGGACAGGAGGTACTCATCAGCCCCAGCATTTT
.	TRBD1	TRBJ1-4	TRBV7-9	CASSFGTGHEKLFF	TGTGCCAGCAGCTTCGGGACAGGGCATGAAAAACTGTTTTTT
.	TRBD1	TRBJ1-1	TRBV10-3	CAIRDRVTEAFF	TGTGCCATCAGGGACAGGGTAACTGAAGCTTTCTTT
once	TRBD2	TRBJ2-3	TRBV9	CASSATSGQDTQYF	TGTGCCAGCAGCGCCACTAGCGGTCAAGATACGCAGTATTTT
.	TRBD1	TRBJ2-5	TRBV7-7	CASSPGTVQETQYF	TGTGCCAGCAGCCCCGGGACAGTTCAAGAGACCCAGTACTTC
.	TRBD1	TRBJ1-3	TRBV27	CASSLTGGASLGNTIYF	TGTGCCAGCAGTTTGACAGGGGGCGCGTCACTTGGAAACACCATATATTTT
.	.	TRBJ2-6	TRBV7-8	CASSPFGANVLTF	TGTGCCAGCAGCCCTTTTGGGGCCAACGTCCTGACTTTC
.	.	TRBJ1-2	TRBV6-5	CASSSIYGYTF	TGTGCCAGCAGTAGCATCTATGGCTACACCTTC
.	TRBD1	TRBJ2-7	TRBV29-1	CSVEFATGVDYKQYF	TGCAGCGTTGAATTCGCGACAGGGGTGGACTACAAGCAGTACTTC
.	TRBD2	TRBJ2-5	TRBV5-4	CASRGPGKRTTSGGKETQYF	TGTGCCAGCAGAGGCCCGGGGAAGCGAACTACTAGCGGGGGGAAGGAGACCCAGTACTTC